Below, 32 T cell receptor beta chains from the same sample are listed, as sequenced in a study of cytomegalovirus exposure and HLA in healthy donors. PCR amplification relied on 60 Vbeta primers (plus 13 Jbeta primers). TCRdb's copy holds only in-frame clones and misses some; the assay was immunoSEQ multiplex PCR. Of around 110,000 clones listed, approximately 81% were seen once; the top ten hold around 2.4%. Sample: PBMCs. The receptors shown here come from a man aged 25 to 40 in good health and CMV-seronegative.

The chain uses TRBV13 and TRBJ2-7; 13 bases are shared with TRBD2. The germline V gene encodes CDR1 PRHDT and CDR2 FYEKMQ (reference sequence). The V segment lost 3 bases and the J segment 0 bases; nucleotides outside the gene matches: 5. The CDR3 spans 17 residues. The CDR3 here is CASSFGLAGVTSYEQYF. Here the CDR3 DNA reads TGTGCCAGCAGCTTCGGACTAGCGGGGGTCACCTCCTACGAGCAGTACTTC.

The rearrangement joins TRBV6-4 to TRBJ1-3; D may be TRBD1 (6 bases). This CDR3 has 18 residues. Germline CDR1 reads MRHNA; CDR2 reads SNTAGT. V gave up 6 bases and J gave up 2 bases, with 23 bases separating them. The CDR3 nucleotides are TGTGCCAGCAGCGAAGGAGTGCGGGGGGGCTTAACTGGAAACACCATATATTTT. Translated: CASSEGVRGGLTGNTIYF.

The gene calls are TRBV7-6 and TRBJ2-5; D might be TRBD2 (5 bases). This CDR3 has 12 residues. From germline, CDR1 is SGHVS and CDR2 FNYEAQ. The V end lost 5 bases, the J end lost 12 bases, and 16 bases lay between the germline ends. The CDR3, as DNA: TGTGCCAGCAGCCTGGGGAATAGCGCCGAGTACTTC. This translates into CASSLGNSAEYF.

V and J are TRBV28 and TRBJ2-6, with a weak D call TRBD1 (5 bases). Deletions cut 5 bases from V and 1 base from J, with 15 bases between. The CDR3 length is 17 residues. Per the germline V gene, CDR1 is MDHEN and CDR2 is SYDVKM. The CDR3 DNA is TGTGCCAGCAGTCCATCCAATCAGGGATCTGGGGCCAACGTCCTGACTTTC. It is translated as CASSPSNQGSGANVLTF.

The V gene is TRBV14, the J gene TRBJ1-1; possibly TRBD1 for D (6 bases). The CDR3 is 16 residues long. Germline values: CDR1 SGHDN, CDR2 FVKESK. The germline V and J ends were trimmed by 4 bases and 5 bases, with 20 bases remaining between them. The CDR3 region has the DNA TGTGCCAGCAGCCCCCGGGGTAGGGGGGGATGGACTGAAGCTTTCTTT. Amino acid sequence: CASSPRGRGGWTEAFF.

The rearrangement uses TRBV7-9 and TRBJ2-3; the match to TRBD2 covers 8 bases. The trim removed 6 bases at V and 5 bases at J, leaving 16 bases unmatched. The CDR3 loop spans 17 amino acids. Looked up from germline, CDR1 is SEHNR and CDR2 is FQNEAQ (reference sequence). The CDR3 protein is CASRVNRITGGVDTQYF. The DNA for the CDR3 is TGTGCCAGCAGAGTAAATCGTATAACGGGAGGGGTAGATACGCAGTATTTT.

V and J are TRBV5-4 and TRBJ2-2; TRBD1 matches 10 bases. The trim removed 6 bases at V and 7 bases at J, leaving 12 bases unmatched. CDR3 size: 16 residues. Looked up from germline, CDR1 is SGHNT and CDR2 is YYREEE (reference sequence). CDR3 DNA sequence: TGTGCCAGCACCATTCGACAGGGGGCGGGTGGCGGGGAGCTGTTTTTT. It yields the protein CASTIRQGAGGGELFF.

This sequence joins TRBV7-6 and TRBJ2-1, with 14 bases aligning to TRBD2. The CDR3 spans 16 residues. V was clipped by 5 bases and J by 8 bases; unmatched bases: 8. CDR1 and CDR2 (germline): SGHVS, FNYEAQ. Here the CDR3 DNA reads TGTGCCAGCAGCACGACTAGCGGGAGGGCCGGGTATGAGCAGTTCTTC. Its protein is CASSTTSGRAGYEQFF.

This sequence joins TRBV7-9 and TRBJ2-3; TRBD1 agrees at 10 bases. Trimming removed 5 bases from V and 6 bases from J; junction bases left unmatched: 8. The CDR3 has 15 amino acids. The germline gives CDR1 SEHNR, CDR2 FQNEAQ (reference sequence). The DNA for the CDR3 is TGTGCCAGCAGCGAAAGACAGGGGGCGGCGGATACGCAGTATTTT. This translates into CASSERQGAADTQYF.

CDR3 coding DNA: TGCAGTGCTAGACCGGGGGAAAAACTGTTTTTT. This codes for CSARPGEKLFF. V is TRBV20-1 and J is TRBJ1-4, with unresolved D. V gave up 2 bases and J gave up 8 bases, with 6 bases separating them. The CDR3 covers 11 residues. Germline CDR1 is DFQATT and CDR2 is SNEGSKA (reference sequence).

This sequence joins TRBV6-5 and TRBJ1-1; TRBD1 is a possible D gene (6 bases). Germline assignment: CDR1 MNHEY and CDR2 SVGAGI. CDR3 length equals 12 residues. V shed 10 bases and J shed 4 bases, with 13 bases lying between them. CDR3: CATQGRITEAFF. CDR3 nucleotide sequence: TGTGCCACCCAGGGGCGGATCACTGAAGCTTTCTTT.

The chain employs TRBV30 and TRBJ1-4; weak D call: TRBD1 (5 bases). The V end was cut by 2 bases, the J end by 3 bases, with 7 bases between. The CDR3 loop spans 13 amino acids. Per the germline V gene, CDR1 is GTSNPN and CDR2 is SVGIG (reference sequence). The chain's CDR3 is CAWSRGANEKLFF. The DNA of the CDR3 is TGTGCCTGGAGTCGGGGGGCTAATGAAAAACTGTTTTTT.

The chain combines TRBV6-1 with TRBJ2-7; D perhaps matches TRBD1 (6 bases). The CDR3 is 15 residues long. V was clipped by 2 bases and J by 6 bases, with 17 bases between them. The germline V gene encodes CDR1 MNHNS and CDR2 SASEGT. The CDR3 loop is CASSERYRVGGEQYF. The CDR3, as DNA: TGTGCCAGCAGTGAACGGTACAGGGTAGGCGGCGAGCAGTACTTC.

The chain has TRBV5-6 and TRBJ2-3, with D unresolved. Germline CDR1 and CDR2: SGHDT and YYEEEE. The CDR3 extends over 12 amino acids. V was pared by 7 bases and J by 5 bases, with 11 bases between. CDR3 sequence reads: CASGAAVDTQYF. The CDR3 nucleotides read TGTGCCAGCGGCGCGGCGGTAGATACGCAGTATTTT.

The rearrangement uses TRBV7-3 and TRBJ2-7; possibly TRBD1 for D (5 bases). CDR1 is SGHTA, CDR2 FQGTGA, per germline. The V end was cut by 0 bases, the J end by 2 bases, with 11 bases between. CDR3 length: 15 residues. CDR3 residues: CASSLTPQGTYEQYF. CDR3 sequence (DNA): TGTGCCAGCAGCTTAACGCCCCAGGGAACCTACGAGCAGTACTTC.

The chain employs TRBV9 and TRBJ2-7; tentative D call: TRBD1 (6 bases). Germline lookup yields CDR1 SGDLS and CDR2 YYNGEE. Trimming stripped 3 bases from V and 0 bases from J, with 10 bases between. This CDR3 region has 14 residues. In nucleotides, the CDR3 is TGTGCCAGCAGCGCCCAAGGGGGCTCCTACGAGCAGTACTTC. This encodes CASSAQGGSYEQYF.

The chain recombines TRBV5-1 with TRBJ1-1; 9 nucleotides match TRBD1. CDR1 and CDR2 from the germline V gene are SGHRS and YFSETQ. The CDR3 runs 15 residues. The V gene end was trimmed by 2 bases and the J gene end by 4 bases; junction bases not matched to a gene: 6. The CDR3 sequence is CASSFTGGAGTEAFF. For the CDR3, the DNA is TGCGCCAGCAGCTTTACAGGGGGCGCGGGCACTGAAGCTTTCTTT.

The V gene is TRBV25-1, the J gene TRBJ2-2; 7 bases match TRBD1. The CDR3 totals 13 residues. V lost 10 bases to trimming and J lost 3 bases; unmatched junction nucleotides: 5. Germline lookup yields CDR1 MGHDK and CDR2 SYGVNS. CDR3 loop: CATGQGDTGELFF. The CDR3 DNA reads as TGTGCCACCGGGCAGGGGGACACCGGGGAGCTGTTTTTT.

V usage is TRBV14 and J usage is TRBJ1-1; 8 bases line up with TRBD1. The CDR3 covers 14 residues. Germline V gene data show CDR1 as SGHDN and CDR2 as FVKESK. The V segment lost 3 bases and the J segment 1 base; nucleotides outside the gene matches: 1. Here the CDR3 DNA reads TGTGCCAGCAGCCACGGACAGGGGAACACTGAAGCTTTCTTT. Amino acid sequence: CASSHGQGNTEAFF.

The chain has TRBV6-1 and TRBJ2-6; unclear D gene. The CDR3 has 14 amino acids. Per the germline V gene, CDR1 is MNHNS and CDR2 is SASEGT. Trimming removed 6 bases from V and 4 bases from J, with 10 bases in between. Here the CDR3 DNA reads TGTGCCAGCAGACATTTGGCCGGGGCCAACGTCCTGACTTTC. Residues: CASRHLAGANVLTF.

V usage is TRBV6-4 and J usage is TRBJ1-2, with a weak D call TRBD1 (5 bases). V lost 10 bases, J lost 4 bases, and 25 bases lay in between. The CDR3 extends over 16 amino acids. Germline V gene data show CDR1 as MRHNA and CDR2 as SNTAGT. Here the CDR3 DNA reads TGTGCCACCTCCCCCGACAGCGGGGGTAGTAGCTATGGCTACACCTTC. Its translation: CATSPDSGGSSYGYTF.

The V and J genes are TRBV6-5 and TRBJ2-5; D might be TRBD2 (6 bases). The V gene lost 9 bases and the J gene lost 1 base, with 12 bases spanning the gap. The CDR3 has 13 amino acids. Germline CDR1 MNHEY, CDR2 SVGAGI. The CDR3 sequence: CASRTGSQETQYF. CDR3 bases: TGTGCCAGTCGAACCGGGAGCCAAGAGACCCAGTACTTC.

The count of this clone is one. The J gene is TRBJ2-7, the V gene TRBV30; TRBD1 matches at 7 bases. J lost 0 bases, V lost 7 bases, and 3 bases had no gene match. CDR1 is GTSNPN, CDR2 SVGIG, per germline (reference sequence). This CDR3 has 12 amino acids. The CDR3 coding sequence is TGTGCCTCTTGGGACAGCTCCTACGAGCAGTACTTC. This sequence encodes CASWDSSYEQYF. Full variable domain (rest looked up from reference TRBV30 and TRBJ2-7): SQTIHQWPATLVQPVGSPLSLECTVEGTSNPNLYWYRQAAGRGLQLLFYSVGIGQISSEVPQNLSASRPQDRQFILSSKKLLLSDSGFYLCASWDSSYEQYFGPGTRLTVT.

The rearrangement links TRBV5-1 to TRBJ2-7, with TRBD1 identical over 7 bases. Trimming removed 0 bases from V and 3 bases from J; junction bases left unmatched: 6. The CDR3 is 15 amino acids. CDR1 is SGHRS, CDR2 YFSETQ, per germline. Written as DNA, the CDR3 is TGCGCCAGCAGCTTGGGACAGGGAAGGATCTACGAGCAGTACTTC. Amino acids: CASSLGQGRIYEQYF.

This clone was seen only a few times. The chain joins TRBV2 to TRBJ1-1; no firm D call. V was clipped by 9 bases and J by 3 bases, with 17 bases between them. CDR3 length equals 14 residues. In germline, CDR1 is SNHLY, CDR2 FYNNEI. In DNA form, the CDR3 reads TGTGCCAGTTCCCGTAAAGGGAGGGACACTGAAGCTTTCTTT. Its translation: CASSRKGRDTEAFF. The full variable domain, its missing parts supplied by reference TRBV2 and TRBJ1-1, is EPEVTQTPSHQVTQMGQEVILRCVPISNHLYFYWYRQILGQKVEFLVSFYNNEISEKSEIFDDQFSVERPDGSNFTLKIRSTKLEDSAMYFCASSRKGRDTEAFFGQGTRLTVV.

The chain combines TRBV5-8 with TRBJ1-4; tentatively, D is TRBD1 (6 bases). Trimming left V 6 bases short and J 8 bases short, with 17 bases between. Per the germline V gene, CDR1 is SGHTS and CDR2 is YDEGEE. There are 14 residues in the CDR3. Here the CDR3 reads CASTTRGRSEKLFF. CDR3 DNA sequence: TGTGCCAGCACCACAAGGGGGAGATCGGAAAAACTGTTTTTT.

Only one count was recorded for this clone. The chain couples TRBV7-2 to TRBJ1-4, with a possible D match to TRBD1 (5 bases). CDR3 length: 13 residues. V lost 7 bases and J 8 bases, leaving 14 bases between the germline ends. Per germline, CDR1 SGHTA and CDR2 FQGNSA. CDR3 DNA: TGTGCCAGCACCCAGGGCCTCGGGGAAAAACTGTTTTTT. Translated, it gives CASTQGLGEKLFF.

The table lists this clone with a few counts. The chain couples TRBV30 to TRBJ1-6, with D hard to call. Deletions cut 2 bases from V and 9 bases from J, with 20 bases between. The CDR3 totals 16 residues. Germline-derived CDR1 and CDR2 are GTSNPN and SVGIG (reference sequence). In DNA form, the CDR3 reads TGTGCCTGGAGTCGAAAAAGGGAGGTTTTGGGTTCACCCCTCCACTTT. Translated, it gives CAWSRKREVLGSPLHF.

The chain couples TRBV6-4 to TRBJ2-3, with 9 bases matching TRBD2. CDR1 and CDR2 (germline): MRHNA, SNTAGT. The CDR3 length is 14 residues. V lost 6 bases, J lost 2 bases, and 3 bases stayed unmatched. CDR3 in amino acids: CASSERGATDTQYF. CDR3 nucleotide sequence: TGTGCCAGCAGCGAGCGGGGGGCCACAGATACGCAGTATTTT.

The V gene is TRBV14, the J gene TRBJ2-3; 10 bases are a match to TRBD2. There are 16 residues in the CDR3. In germline, CDR1 is SGHDN, CDR2 FVKESK. Trimming took 2 bases from V and 3 from J; bases not matched to a gene: 5. CDR3 loop: CASSQPGLASTDTQYF. Here the CDR3 DNA reads TGTGCCAGCAGCCAACCGGGACTAGCGTCGACAGATACGCAGTATTTT. The full variable domain, its missing parts supplied by reference TRBV14 and TRBJ2-3, is EAGVTQFPSHSVIEKGQTVTLRCDPISGHDNLYWYRRVMGKEIKFLLHFVKESKQDESGMPNNRFLAERTGGTYSTLKVQPAELEDSGVYFCASSQPGLASTDTQYFGPGTRLTVL.

V gene TRBV10-3 combines with J gene TRBJ2-1; TRBD2 aligns across 9 bases. Trimming cost V 2 bases and J 6 bases; bases outside gene matches: 5. The germline V gene encodes CDR1 ENHRY and CDR2 SYGVKD. The CDR3 spans 15 residues. The CDR3 region is CAISEGGGAGNEQFF. In nucleotides, the CDR3 is TGTGCCATCAGTGAGGGCGGGGGGGCCGGCAATGAGCAGTTCTTC.

As regards this clone: The same CDR3 is also encoded by other DNA sequences in this sample. The V gene is TRBV2, the J gene TRBJ1-3; D is unclear. Germline CDR1 SNHLY, CDR2 FYNNEI. Trimming shortened V by 3 bases and J by 0 bases, and 9 bases separated the two germline ends. This CDR3 has 15 amino acids. The CDR3: CASSESPSSGNTIYF. The DNA of the CDR3 is TGTGCCAGCAGTGAGAGTCCGTCCTCTGGAAACACCATATATTTT. The variable domain in full, completed from reference TRBV2 and TRBJ1-3, reads EPEVTQTPSHQVTQMGQEVILRCVPISNHLYFYWYRQILGQKVEFLVSFYNNEISEKSEIFDDQFSVERPDGSNFTLKIRSTKLEDSAMYFCASSESPSSGNTIYFGEGSWLTVV.